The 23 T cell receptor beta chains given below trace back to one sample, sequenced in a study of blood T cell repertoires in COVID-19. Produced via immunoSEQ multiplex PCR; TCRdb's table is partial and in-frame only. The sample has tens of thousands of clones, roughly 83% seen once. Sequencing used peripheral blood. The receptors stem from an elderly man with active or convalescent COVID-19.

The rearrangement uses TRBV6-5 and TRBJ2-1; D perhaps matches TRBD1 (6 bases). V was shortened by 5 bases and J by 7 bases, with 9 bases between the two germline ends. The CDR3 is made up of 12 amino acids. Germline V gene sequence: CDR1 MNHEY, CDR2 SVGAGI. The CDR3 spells CASSIRGNEQFF. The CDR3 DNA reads TGTGCCAGCAGTATCAGGGGAAATGAGCAGTTCTTC.

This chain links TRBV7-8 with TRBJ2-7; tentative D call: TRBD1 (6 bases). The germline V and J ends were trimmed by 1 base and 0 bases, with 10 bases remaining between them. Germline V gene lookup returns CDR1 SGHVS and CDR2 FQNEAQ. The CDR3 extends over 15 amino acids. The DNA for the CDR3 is TGTGCCAGCAGCTTAGGGACGGACAGCTCCTACGAGCAGTACTTC. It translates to CASSLGTDSSYEQYF.

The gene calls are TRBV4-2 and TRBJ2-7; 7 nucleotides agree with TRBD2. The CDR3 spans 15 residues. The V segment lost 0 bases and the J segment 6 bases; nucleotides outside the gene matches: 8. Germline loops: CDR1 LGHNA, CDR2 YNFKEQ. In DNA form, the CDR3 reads TGTGCCAGCAGCCAAGATCGGGGCTGGGGGGGCGAGCAGTACTTC. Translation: CASSQDRGWGGEQYF.

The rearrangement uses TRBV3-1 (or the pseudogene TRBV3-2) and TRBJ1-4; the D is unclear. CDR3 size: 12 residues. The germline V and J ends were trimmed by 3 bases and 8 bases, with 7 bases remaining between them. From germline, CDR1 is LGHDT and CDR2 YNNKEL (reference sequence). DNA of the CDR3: TGTGCCAGCAGCCATACCGAGGAAAAACTGTTTTTT. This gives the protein CASSHTEEKLFF.

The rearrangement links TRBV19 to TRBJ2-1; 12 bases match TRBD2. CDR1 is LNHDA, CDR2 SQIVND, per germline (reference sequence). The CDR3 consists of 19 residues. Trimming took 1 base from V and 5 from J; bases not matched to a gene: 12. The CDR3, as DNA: TGTGCCAGTAGTATAGCCCTGACTAGCGGGAGTAGTCTGAACAATGAGCAGTTCTTC. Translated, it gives CASSIALTSGSSLNNEQFF.

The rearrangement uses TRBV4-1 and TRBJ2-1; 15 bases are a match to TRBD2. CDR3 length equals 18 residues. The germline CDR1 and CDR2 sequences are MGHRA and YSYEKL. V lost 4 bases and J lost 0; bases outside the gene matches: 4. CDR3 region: CASSRGLAGGSSYNEQFF. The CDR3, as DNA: TGCGCCAGCAGCCGAGGACTAGCGGGGGGGAGCTCCTACAATGAGCAGTTCTTC.

As DNA, the CDR3 is TGTGCCAGCAGTGAAGAACGTCGGGGTCCCTATGGCTACACCTTC. Translating gives CASSEERRGPYGYTF. The chain is built from TRBV6-1 and TRBJ1-2; D remains ambiguous. The V end was cut by 1 base, the J end by 4 bases, with 13 bases between. The CDR3 length is 15 residues. Germline CDR1 and CDR2: MNHNS and SASEGT.

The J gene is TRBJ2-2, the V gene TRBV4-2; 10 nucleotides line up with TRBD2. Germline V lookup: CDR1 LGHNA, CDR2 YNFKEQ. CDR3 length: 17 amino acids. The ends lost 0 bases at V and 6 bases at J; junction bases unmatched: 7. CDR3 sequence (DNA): TGTGCCAGCAGCCAAGAAAGAGCTAGCGGGAGATCCGGGGAGCTGTTTTTT. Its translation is CASSQERASGRSGELFF.

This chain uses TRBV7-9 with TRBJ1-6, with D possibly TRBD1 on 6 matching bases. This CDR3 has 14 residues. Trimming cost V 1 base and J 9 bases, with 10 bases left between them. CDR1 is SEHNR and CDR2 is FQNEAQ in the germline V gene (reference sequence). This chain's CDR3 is CASSLGAQGSPLHF. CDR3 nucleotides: TGTGCCAGCAGCTTAGGAGCACAGGGTTCACCCCTCCACTTT.

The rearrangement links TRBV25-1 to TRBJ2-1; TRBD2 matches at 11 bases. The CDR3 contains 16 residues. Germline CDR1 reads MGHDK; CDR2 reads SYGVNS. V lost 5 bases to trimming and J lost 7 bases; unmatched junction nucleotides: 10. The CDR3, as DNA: TGTGCCAGCAGTCTAACATTAGCGGGGGGGCGAAATGAGCAGTTCTTC. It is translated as CASSLTLAGGRNEQFF.

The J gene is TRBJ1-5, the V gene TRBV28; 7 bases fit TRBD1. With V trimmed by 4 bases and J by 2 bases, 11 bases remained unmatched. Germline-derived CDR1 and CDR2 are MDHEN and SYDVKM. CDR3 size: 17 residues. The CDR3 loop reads CASSSFTGTEGNQPQHF. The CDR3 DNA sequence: TGTGCCAGCAGTTCGTTTACAGGGACAGAGGGCAATCAGCCCCAGCATTTT.

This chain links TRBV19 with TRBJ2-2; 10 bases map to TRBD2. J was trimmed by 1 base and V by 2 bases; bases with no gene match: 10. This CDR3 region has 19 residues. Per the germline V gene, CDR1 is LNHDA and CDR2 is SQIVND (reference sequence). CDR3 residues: CASSIYRGTSGMNTGELFF. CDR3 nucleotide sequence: TGTGCCAGTAGTATATACAGGGGAACTAGCGGGATGAACACCGGGGAGCTGTTTTTT.

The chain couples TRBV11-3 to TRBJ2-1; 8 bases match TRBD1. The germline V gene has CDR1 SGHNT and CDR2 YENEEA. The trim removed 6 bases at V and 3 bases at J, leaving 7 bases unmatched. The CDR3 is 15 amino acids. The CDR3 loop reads CASSHARGRYNEQFF. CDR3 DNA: TGTGCCAGCAGTCACGCCAGGGGGCGCTACAATGAGCAGTTCTTC.

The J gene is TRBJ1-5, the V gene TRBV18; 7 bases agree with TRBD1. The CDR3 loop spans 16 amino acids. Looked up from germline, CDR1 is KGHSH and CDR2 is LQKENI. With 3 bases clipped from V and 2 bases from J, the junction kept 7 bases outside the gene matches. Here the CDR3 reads CASSPTEGAGNQPQHF. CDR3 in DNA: TGTGCCAGCTCACCCACGGAGGGGGCTGGCAATCAGCCCCAGCATTTT.

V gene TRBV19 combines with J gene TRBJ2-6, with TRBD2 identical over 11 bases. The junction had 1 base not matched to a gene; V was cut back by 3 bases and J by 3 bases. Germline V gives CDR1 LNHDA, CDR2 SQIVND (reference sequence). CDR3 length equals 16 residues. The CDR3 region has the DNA TGTGCCAGTAGTATCCTAGCGGGAGGTGGGGCCAACGTCCTGACTTTC. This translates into CASSILAGGGANVLTF.

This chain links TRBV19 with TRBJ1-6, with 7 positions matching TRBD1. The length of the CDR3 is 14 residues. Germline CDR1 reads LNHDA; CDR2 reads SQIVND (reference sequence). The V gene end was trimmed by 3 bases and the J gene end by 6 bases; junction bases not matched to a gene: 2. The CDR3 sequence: CASSMGQSNSPLHF. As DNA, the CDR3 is TGTGCCAGTAGTATGGGACAGAGTAATTCACCCCTCCACTTT.

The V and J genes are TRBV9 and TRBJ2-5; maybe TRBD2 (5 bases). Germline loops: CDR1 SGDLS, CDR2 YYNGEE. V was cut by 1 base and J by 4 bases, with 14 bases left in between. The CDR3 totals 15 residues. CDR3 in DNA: TGTGCCAGCAGCGTAAGCTCGGGAACTGGAGAGACCCAGTACTTC. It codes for CASSVSSGTGETQYF. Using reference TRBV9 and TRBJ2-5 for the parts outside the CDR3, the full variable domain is DSGVTQTPKHLITATGQRVTLRCSPRSGDLSVYWYQQSLDQGLQFLIQYYNGEERAKGNILERFSAQQFPDLHSELNLSSLELGDSALYFCASSVSSGTGETQYFGPGTRLLVL.

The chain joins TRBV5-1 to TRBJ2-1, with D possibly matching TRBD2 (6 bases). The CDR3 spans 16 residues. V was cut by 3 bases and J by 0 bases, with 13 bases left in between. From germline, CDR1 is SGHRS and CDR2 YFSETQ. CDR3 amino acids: CASSSDAGSSYNEQFF. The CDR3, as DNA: TGCGCCAGCAGCTCTGACGCGGGGAGCTCCTACAATGAGCAGTTCTTC.

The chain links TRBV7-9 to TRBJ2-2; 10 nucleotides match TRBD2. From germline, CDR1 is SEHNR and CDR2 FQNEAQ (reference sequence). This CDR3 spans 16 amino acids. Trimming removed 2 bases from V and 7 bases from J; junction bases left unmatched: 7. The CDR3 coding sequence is TGTGCCAGCAGCTTACGGCTAGCGGGAGTTATCGGGGAGCTGTTTTTT. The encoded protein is CASSLRLAGVIGELFF.

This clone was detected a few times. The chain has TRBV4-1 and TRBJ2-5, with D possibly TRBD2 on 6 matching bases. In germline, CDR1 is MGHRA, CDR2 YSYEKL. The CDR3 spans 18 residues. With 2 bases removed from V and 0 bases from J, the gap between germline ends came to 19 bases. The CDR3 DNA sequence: TGCGCCAGCAGCCAAAAGACCCCTCGGGGGTTGTACCAAGAGACCCAGTACTTC. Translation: CASSQKTPRGLYQETQYF.

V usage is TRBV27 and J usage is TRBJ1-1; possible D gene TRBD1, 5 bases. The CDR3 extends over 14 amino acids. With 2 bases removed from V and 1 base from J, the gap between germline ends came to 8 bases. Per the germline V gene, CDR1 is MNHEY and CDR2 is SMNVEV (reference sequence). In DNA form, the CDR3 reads TGTGCCAGCAGTTTAACCAGGGCGAACACTGAAGCTTTCTTT. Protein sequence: CASSLTRANTEAFF.

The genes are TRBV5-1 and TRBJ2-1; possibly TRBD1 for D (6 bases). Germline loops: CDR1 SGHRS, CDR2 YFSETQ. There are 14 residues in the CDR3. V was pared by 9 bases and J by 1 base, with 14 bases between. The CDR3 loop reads CATSIGQSYNEQFF. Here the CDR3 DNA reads TGCGCCACCTCTATTGGACAGTCCTACAATGAGCAGTTCTTC. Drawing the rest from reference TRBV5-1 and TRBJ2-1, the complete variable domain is KAGVTQTPRYLIKTRGQQVTLSCSPISGHRSVSWYQQTPGQGLQFLFEYFSETQRNKGNFPGRFSGRQFSNSRSEMNVSTLELGDSALYLCATSIGQSYNEQFFGPGTRLTVL.

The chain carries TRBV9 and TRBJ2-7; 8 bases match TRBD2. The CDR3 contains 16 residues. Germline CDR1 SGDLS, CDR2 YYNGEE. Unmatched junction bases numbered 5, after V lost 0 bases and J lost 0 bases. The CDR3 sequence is CASSVDGGRYSYEQYF. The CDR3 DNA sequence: TGTGCCAGCAGCGTAGATGGCGGGAGGTACTCCTACGAGCAGTACTTC.